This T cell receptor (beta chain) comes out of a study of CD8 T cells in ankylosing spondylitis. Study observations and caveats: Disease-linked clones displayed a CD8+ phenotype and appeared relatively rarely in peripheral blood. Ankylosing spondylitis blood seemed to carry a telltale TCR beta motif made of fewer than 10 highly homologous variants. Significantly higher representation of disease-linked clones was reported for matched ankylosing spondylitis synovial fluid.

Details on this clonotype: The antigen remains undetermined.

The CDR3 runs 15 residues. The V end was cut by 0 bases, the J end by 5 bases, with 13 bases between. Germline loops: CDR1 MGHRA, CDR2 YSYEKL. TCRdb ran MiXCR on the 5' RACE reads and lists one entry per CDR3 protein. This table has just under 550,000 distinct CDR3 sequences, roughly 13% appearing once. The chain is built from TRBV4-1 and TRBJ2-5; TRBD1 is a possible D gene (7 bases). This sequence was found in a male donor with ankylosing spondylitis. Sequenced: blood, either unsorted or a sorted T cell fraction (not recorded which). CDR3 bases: TGCGCCAGCAGCCAAGACGGGCAGGGGGGCGAGACCCAGTACTTC. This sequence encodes CASSQDGQGGETQYF.